Following are 2 T cell receptor beta chains from one sample sequenced in a study of blood T cell repertoires in COVID-19. Here immunoSEQ multiplex PCR was the method, and the copy in TCRdb shows in-frame clones only, minus some. The sample records about 140,000 clones, 65% to 90% being singletons. The sample comprised peripheral blood. The origin of the receptors is a man over 45 with acute or convalescent COVID-19.

The chain uses TRBV5-1 and TRBJ1-1; no clear D gene. V lost 6 bases to trimming and J lost 2 bases, with 14 bases between them. There are 14 residues in the CDR3. Per germline, CDR1 SGHRS and CDR2 YFSETQ. The CDR3 DNA reads TGCGCCAGCAAAGAAAACCGGGGAAACACTGAAGCTTTCTTT. Amino acids: CASKENRGNTEAFF.

The chain uses TRBV2 and TRBJ1-6; D perhaps matches TRBD1 (6 bases). Per the germline V gene, CDR1 is SNHLY and CDR2 is FYNNEI. Trimming left V 6 bases short and J 8 bases short, with 8 bases between. The CDR3 length is 12 residues. The CDR3 nucleotides read TGTGCCAGCAGACAGGGCTATTCACCCCTCCACTTT. This translates into CASRQGYSPLHF.